The 21 T cell receptor beta chains listed next were all sequenced from one sample in a study of blood T cell repertoires in COVID-19. Some clones are missing from TCRdb's copy, which holds only in-frame ones; the method was immunoSEQ multiplex PCR. Of about 200,000 clones listed, around 80% were seen once; the top ten hold 9.5% to 15%. Sequencing used peripheral blood. These TCRs come from a middle-aged woman with acute or convalescent COVID-19.

J is TRBJ1-4 and V is TRBV30; 9 nucleotides agree with TRBD1. Germline V gene lookup returns CDR1 GTSNPN and CDR2 SVGIG (reference sequence). V gave up 2 bases and J gave up 7 bases; unmatched junction bases: 11. CDR3 length: 16 residues. CDR3 in DNA: TGTGCCTGGAGTAACCCGTACAGGGGGCGAGGTGAAAAACTGTTTTTT. Translated: CAWSNPYRGRGEKLFF.

The chain joins TRBV11-3 to TRBJ2-3; D might be TRBD2 (5 bases). CDR1 and CDR2 (germline): SGHNT, YENEEA. The CDR3 is made up of 13 amino acids. V was cut by 1 base and J by 8 bases, with 10 bases left in between. The CDR3 here is CASSLVRSGTQYF. The DNA for the CDR3 is TGTGCCAGCAGCTTAGTGAGGAGCGGTACGCAGTATTTT.

Concerning this clone: This same CDR3 is encoded by further DNA sequences in the sample. The V and J genes are TRBV9 and TRBJ2-7, with unresolved D. The CDR3 has 13 amino acids. Per germline, CDR1 SGDLS and CDR2 YYNGEE. V was trimmed by 0 bases and J by 2 bases, leaving 6 bases between them. In DNA form, the CDR3 reads TGTGCCAGCAGCGTAGGAGGCCCCTACGAGCAGTACTTC. Protein product: CASSVGGPYEQYF.

The V call is TRBV13, the J call TRBJ2-1; D is uncertain. The CDR3 length is 12 residues. CDR1 and CDR2 (germline): PRHDT, FYEKMQ (reference sequence). V lost 2 bases, J lost 7 bases, and 6 bases lay in between. CDR3 in amino acids: CASSLPLNEQFF. CDR3 nucleotides: TGTGCCAGCAGCTTACCTCTTAATGAGCAGTTCTTC. Using reference TRBV13 and TRBJ2-1 for the parts outside the CDR3, the full variable domain is AAGVIQSPRHLIKEKRETATLKCYPIPRHDTVYWYQQGPGQDPQFLISFYEKMQSDKGSIPDRFSAQQFSDYHSELNMSSLELGDSALYFCASSLPLNEQFFGPGTRLTVL.

The V call is TRBV24-1, the J call TRBJ2-5; a possible D gene is TRBD1 (6 bases). Germline CDR1 KGHDR, CDR2 SFDVKD. The V and J ends lost 4 bases and 3 bases respectively, with 14 bases between them. The CDR3 has 15 residues. CDR3 sequence: CATSEGGQSKETQYF. For the CDR3, the DNA is TGTGCCACCAGTGAAGGAGGACAGTCGAAAGAGACCCAGTACTTC.

The chain has TRBV6-6 and TRBJ1-4; D unresolved. Germline V gene lookup returns CDR1 MNHNY and CDR2 SVGAGI (reference sequence). The ends were cut back, 6 bases at V and 7 bases at J, with 12 bases in the middle. This CDR3 comprises 13 residues. In nucleotides, the CDR3 is TGTGCCAGCAGGCCTTGGACTGGTGAAAAACTGTTTTTT. Protein: CASRPWTGEKLFF.

This clone is a singleton in its sample. The V call is TRBV28, the J call TRBJ2-3; D is possibly TRBD2 (6 bases). Trimming left V 3 bases short and J 2 bases short, with 15 bases between. Germline assignment: CDR1 MDHEN and CDR2 SYDVKM. The CDR3 sequence is 16 residues long. CDR3: CASSFGRGRDTDTQYF. For the CDR3, the DNA is TGTGCCAGCAGTTTCGGGCGGGGACGGGACACAGATACGCAGTATTTT.

This chain connects TRBV30 to TRBJ1-4; 7 bases line up with TRBD1. Germline values: CDR1 GTSNPN, CDR2 SVGIG (reference sequence). The V and J ends lost 6 bases and 4 bases, in that order; junction bases with no gene match: 5. The CDR3 extends over 13 amino acids. DNA for the CDR3: TGTGCCTGTTCCGGGACAGATAATGAAAAACTGTTTTTT. This translates into CACSGTDNEKLFF.

This clone was picked up a small number of times. This chain links TRBV24-1 with TRBJ2-3; 7 bases agree with TRBD1. The CDR3 length is 12 residues. J lost 4 bases, V lost 9 bases, and 3 bases had no gene match. Germline V gives CDR1 KGHDR, CDR2 SFDVKD. Here the CDR3 reads CATGQGADTQYF. The CDR3 nucleotides read TGTGCCACCGGCCAGGGGGCAGATACGCAGTATTTT.

The genes are TRBV6-2 or TRBV6-3 and TRBJ2-3; D might be TRBD2 (5 bases). Between the trimmed V and J ends, which lost 6 bases and 0 bases, there was a span of 22 bases. The CDR3 covers 18 residues. The germline gives CDR1 MNHEY, CDR2 SVGEGT. The CDR3 coding sequence is TGTGCCAGCAGCACCCCTAGCTTCGGGATTCGGAGCACAGATACGCAGTATTTT. Protein product: CASSTPSFGIRSTDTQYF.

J is TRBJ2-1 and V is TRBV10-1; the D gene is possibly TRBD1 (5 bases). The CDR3 is made up of 16 amino acids. V shed 3 bases and J shed 7 bases, with 19 bases lying between them. CDR1 WNHNN and CDR2 SYGVQD come from the germline V gene (reference sequence). CDR3 in DNA: TGCGCCAGCAGTGAATACGGGTTCGACAAGGGGAATGAGCAGTTCTTC. Its protein is CASSEYGFDKGNEQFF.

The rearrangement joins TRBV10-3 to TRBJ2-7, with D possibly being TRBD2 (7 bases). This CDR3 is built from 11 residues. Trimming pared 10 bases from V and 7 bases from J, leaving 14 bases between. Germline CDR1 and CDR2: ENHRY and SYGVKD. DNA of the CDR3: TGTGCCACCCACGAGGGGGGGGAGCAGTACTTC. It codes for CATHEGGEQYF.

This clone has a single count. V usage is TRBV19 and J usage is TRBJ2-1; 8 bases align to TRBD2. The junction had 8 bases not matched to a gene; V was cut back by 4 bases and J by 0 bases. CDR1 and CDR2 from the germline V gene are LNHDA and SQIVND (reference sequence). This CDR3 spans 17 amino acids. CDR3: CASSSRVAGSSYNEQFF. CDR3 nucleotide sequence: TGTGCCAGTAGTAGCCGGGTAGCGGGAAGCTCCTACAATGAGCAGTTCTTC.

The genes are TRBV5-1 and TRBJ1-1, with 7 nucleotides matching TRBD1. This CDR3 is 15 amino acids long. Germline V gene data show CDR1 as SGHRS and CDR2 as YFSETQ. Trimming at V came to 4 bases and at J to 6 bases, leaving 12 bases not matched to a gene. For the CDR3, the DNA is TGCGCCAGCAGCACAACAGGGGAAGGTTTAGCTGAAGCTTTCTTT. Amino acid sequence: CASSTTGEGLAEAFF.

Note on this clone: One junction end disagrees with the germline gene, perhaps due to a read error. This sequence joins TRBV9 and TRBJ1-2; 7 bases map to TRBD1. CDR3 length: 14 residues. In germline, CDR1 is SGDLS, CDR2 YYNGEE. In DNA form, the CDR3 reads TGTGCCAGCAGTGTAGGGGGCAAAGGCTATGGCTACACCTTC. Translated: CASSVGGKGYGYTF.

The chain's CDR3 is CASSRTELWSNQPQHF. CDR3 DNA: TGTGCCAGTAGTCGGACAGAGCTTTGGAGCAATCAGCCCCAGCATTTT. The V and J genes are TRBV19 and TRBJ1-5; TRBD1 is a possible D gene (6 bases). Trimming removed 5 bases from V and 1 base from J, with 15 bases in between. The germline CDR1 and CDR2 sequences are LNHDA and SQIVND (reference sequence). CDR3 size: 16 residues.

A single count supports this clone. The DNA of the CDR3 is TGTGCCAGCTCCGGGGTGGCTAGCGGGGATCCCACGCAGTATTTT. Translating gives CASSGVASGDPTQYF. The chain links TRBV3-1 (or the pseudogene TRBV3-2) to TRBJ2-3; 9 bases fit TRBD2. CDR1 is LGHDT, CDR2 YNNKEL, per germline (reference sequence). This CDR3 spans 15 amino acids. J lost 9 bases, V lost 8 bases, and 15 bases had no gene match.

The genes are TRBV6-5 and TRBJ1-5; TRBD1 matches 7 bases. The CDR3 runs 14 residues. The ends lost 10 bases at V and 1 base at J; junction bases unmatched: 7. Germline V gene lookup returns CDR1 MNHEY and CDR2 SVGAGI. Here the CDR3 reads CATANRGSNQPQHF. CDR3 in DNA: TGTGCCACCGCCAACAGGGGAAGCAATCAGCCCCAGCATTTT.

The chain has TRBV3-1 (or the pseudogene TRBV3-2) and TRBJ1-5; D is undetermined. V lost 4 bases and J 3 bases, leaving 7 bases between the germline ends. CDR1 is LGHDT and CDR2 is YNNKEL in the germline V gene (reference sequence). The CDR3 sequence is 13 residues long. The CDR3 loop reads CASSRQNNQPQHF. The CDR3 region has the DNA TGTGCCAGCAGCCGGCAGAACAATCAGCCCCAGCATTTT.

The chain links TRBV3-1 (or the pseudogene TRBV3-2) to TRBJ1-1; D gene unclear. The V and J ends lost 6 bases and 11 bases respectively, with 13 bases between them. CDR1 is LGHDT and CDR2 is YNNKEL in the germline V gene (reference sequence). The CDR3 runs 11 residues. The DNA of the CDR3 is TGTGCCAGCAGTAACGGACGGGAGGCTTTCTTT. Translated: CASSNGREAFF.

V usage is TRBV27 and J usage is TRBJ2-7, with D possibly matching TRBD1 (6 bases). This CDR3 is built from 14 residues. V lost 5 bases, J lost 2 bases, and 13 bases lay in between. Germline V CDR1 and CDR2: MNHEY, SMNVEV (reference sequence). This CDR3 reads CASSARQDPYEQYF. Here the CDR3 DNA reads TGTGCCAGCAGTGCCCGACAGGACCCCTACGAGCAGTACTTC.